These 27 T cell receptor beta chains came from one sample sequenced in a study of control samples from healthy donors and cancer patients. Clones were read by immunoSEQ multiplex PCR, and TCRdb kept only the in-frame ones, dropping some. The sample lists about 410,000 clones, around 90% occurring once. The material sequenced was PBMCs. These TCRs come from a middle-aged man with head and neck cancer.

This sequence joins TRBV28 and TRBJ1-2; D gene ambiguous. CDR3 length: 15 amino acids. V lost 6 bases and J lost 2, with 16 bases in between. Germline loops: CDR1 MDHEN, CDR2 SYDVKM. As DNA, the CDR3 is TGTGCCAGCAGGGAAGGGAGGTTTGGAAACTATGGCTACACCTTC. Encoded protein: CASREGRFGNYGYTF.

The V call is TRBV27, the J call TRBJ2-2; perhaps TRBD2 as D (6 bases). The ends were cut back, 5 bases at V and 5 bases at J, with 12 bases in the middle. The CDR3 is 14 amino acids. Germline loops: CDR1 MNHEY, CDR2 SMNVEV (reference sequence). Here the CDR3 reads CASSVLGGTGELFF. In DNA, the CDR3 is TGTGCCAGCAGTGTCCTTGGGGGGACCGGGGAGCTGTTTTTT.

DNA of the CDR3: TGTGCCAGCAGTAGGCCGGGAAGCCTGGTGGCTTTCTTT. Translated, it gives CASSRPGSLVAFF. The chain combines TRBV27 with TRBJ1-1, with D unresolved. Germline values: CDR1 MNHEY, CDR2 SMNVEV (reference sequence). The V end lost 5 bases, the J end lost 11 bases, and 18 bases lay between the germline ends. The CDR3 sequence is 13 residues long.

The CDR3 nucleotides read TGTGCCAGCAGCTTAGCGCTGGGGTCTGGGGCCAACGTCCTGACTTTC. Its protein is CASSLALGSGANVLTF. V gene TRBV7-9 combines with J gene TRBJ2-6; no clear D gene. Deletions cut 0 bases from V and 1 base from J, with 7 bases between. Germline-derived CDR1 and CDR2 are SEHNR and FQNEAQ (reference sequence). The length of the CDR3 is 16 residues.

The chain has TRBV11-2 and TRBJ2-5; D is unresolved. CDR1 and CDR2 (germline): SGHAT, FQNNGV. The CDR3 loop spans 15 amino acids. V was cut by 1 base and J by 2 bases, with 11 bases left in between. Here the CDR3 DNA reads TGTGCCAGCAGCTTAGGGTCAGACCGACAAGAGACCCAGTACTTC. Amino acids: CASSLGSDRQETQYF.

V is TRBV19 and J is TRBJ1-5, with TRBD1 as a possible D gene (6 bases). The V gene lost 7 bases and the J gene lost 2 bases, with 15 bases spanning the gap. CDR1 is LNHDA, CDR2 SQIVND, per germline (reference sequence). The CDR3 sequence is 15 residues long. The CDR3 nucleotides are TGTGCCAGTACCCCGGGGGCAGCAGGCAATCAGCCCCAGCATTTT. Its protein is CASTPGAAGNQPQHF.

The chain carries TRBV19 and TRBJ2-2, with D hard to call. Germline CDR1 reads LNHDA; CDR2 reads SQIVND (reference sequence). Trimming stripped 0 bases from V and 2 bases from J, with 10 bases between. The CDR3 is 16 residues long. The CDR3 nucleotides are TGTGCCAGTAGTATAGATCGGCGCAGCAACACCGGGGAGCTGTTTTTT. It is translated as CASSIDRRSNTGELFF.

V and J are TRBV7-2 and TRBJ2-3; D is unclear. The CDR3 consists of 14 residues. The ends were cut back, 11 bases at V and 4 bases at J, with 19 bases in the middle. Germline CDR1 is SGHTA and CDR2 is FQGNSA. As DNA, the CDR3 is TGTGCCGGTCGCGATAGCCGCCCGCCAGATACGCAGTATTTT. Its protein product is CAGRDSRPPDTQYF.

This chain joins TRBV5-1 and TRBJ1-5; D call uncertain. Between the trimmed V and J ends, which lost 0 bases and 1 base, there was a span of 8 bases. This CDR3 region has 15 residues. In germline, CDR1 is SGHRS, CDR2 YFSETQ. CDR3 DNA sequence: TGCGCCAGCAGCTTGGACACCGGCAGCAATCAGCCCCAGCATTTT. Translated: CASSLDTGSNQPQHF.

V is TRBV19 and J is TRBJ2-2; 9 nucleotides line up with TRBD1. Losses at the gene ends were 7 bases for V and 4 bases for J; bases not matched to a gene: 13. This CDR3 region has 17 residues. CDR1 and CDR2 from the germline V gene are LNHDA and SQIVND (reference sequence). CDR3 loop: CASNSPGQGSSTGELFF. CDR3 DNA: TGTGCCAGTAATTCCCCGGGACAGGGTTCCTCCACCGGGGAGCTGTTTTTT.

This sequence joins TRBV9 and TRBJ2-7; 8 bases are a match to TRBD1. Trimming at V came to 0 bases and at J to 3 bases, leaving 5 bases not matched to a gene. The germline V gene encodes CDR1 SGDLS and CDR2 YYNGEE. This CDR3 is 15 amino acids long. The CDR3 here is CASSVDGTGFYEQYF. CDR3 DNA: TGTGCCAGCAGCGTAGACGGGACAGGTTTCTACGAGCAGTACTTC.

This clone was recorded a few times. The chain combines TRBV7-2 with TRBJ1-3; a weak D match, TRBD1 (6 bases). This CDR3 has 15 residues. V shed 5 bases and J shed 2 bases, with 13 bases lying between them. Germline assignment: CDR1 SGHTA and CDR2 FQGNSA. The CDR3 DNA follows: TGTGCCAGCAGCCCACCCGGGACAACTGGAAACACCATATATTTT. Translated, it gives CASSPPGTTGNTIYF.

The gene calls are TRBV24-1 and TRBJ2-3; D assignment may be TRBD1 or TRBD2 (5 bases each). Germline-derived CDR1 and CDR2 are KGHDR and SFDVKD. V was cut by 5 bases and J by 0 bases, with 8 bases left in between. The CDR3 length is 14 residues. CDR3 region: CATSGGPSTDTQYF. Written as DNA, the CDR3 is TGTGCCACCAGTGGGGGACCCAGCACAGATACGCAGTATTTT.

The CDR3 sequence is CASSQDRGRDTGELFF. The CDR3 nucleotides are TGTGCCAGCAGCCAAGACAGGGGGCGGGACACCGGGGAGCTGTTTTTT. V is TRBV4-2 and J is TRBJ2-2; 8 bases fit TRBD1. The germline gives CDR1 LGHNA, CDR2 YNFKEQ. Trimming at V came to 0 bases and at J to 3 bases, leaving 3 bases not matched to a gene. The CDR3 is 16 residues long.

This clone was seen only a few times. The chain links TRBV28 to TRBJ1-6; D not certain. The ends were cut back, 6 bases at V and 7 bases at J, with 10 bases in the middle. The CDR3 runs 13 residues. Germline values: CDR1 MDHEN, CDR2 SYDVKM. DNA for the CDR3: TGTGCCAGCAGCCCGGACCCCAATTCACCCCTCCACTTT. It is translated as CASSPDPNSPLHF. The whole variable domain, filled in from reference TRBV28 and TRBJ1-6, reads DVKVTQSSRYLVKRTGEKVFLECVQDMDHENMFWYRQDPGLGLRLIYFSYDVKMKEKGDIPEGYSVSREKKERFSLILESASTNQTSMYLCASSPDPNSPLHFGNGTRLTVT.

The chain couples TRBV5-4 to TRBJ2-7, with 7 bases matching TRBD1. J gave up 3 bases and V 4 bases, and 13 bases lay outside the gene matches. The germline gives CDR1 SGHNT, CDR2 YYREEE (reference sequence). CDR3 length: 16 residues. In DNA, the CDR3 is TGTGCCAGCAGCACGGTGGGTTTTGGACAGGTCTACGAGCAGTACTTC. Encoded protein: CASSTVGFGQVYEQYF. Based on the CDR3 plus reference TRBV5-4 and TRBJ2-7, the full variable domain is ETGVTQSPTHLIKTRGQQVTLRCSSQSGHNTVSWYQQALGQGPQFIFQYYREEENGRGNFPPRFSGLQFPNYSSELNVNALELDDSALYLCASSTVGFGQVYEQYFGPGTRLTVT.

The DNA of the CDR3 is TGTGCCAGCAGCTTAGCGGGAGGCCAGCCCCAGCATTTT. Protein: CASSLAGGQPQHF. V and J are TRBV7-2 and TRBJ1-5; D is unclear. The CDR3 consists of 13 residues. In germline, CDR1 is SGHTA, CDR2 FQGNSA. V was shortened by 0 bases and J by 7 bases, with 7 bases between the two germline ends.

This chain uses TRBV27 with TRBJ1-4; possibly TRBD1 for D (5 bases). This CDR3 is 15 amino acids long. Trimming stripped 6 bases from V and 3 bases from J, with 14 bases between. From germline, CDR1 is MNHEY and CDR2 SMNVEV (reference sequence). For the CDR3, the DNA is TGTGCCAGCAGCCTACTTGGGGACCCTAATGAAAAACTGTTTTTT. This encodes CASSLLGDPNEKLFF.

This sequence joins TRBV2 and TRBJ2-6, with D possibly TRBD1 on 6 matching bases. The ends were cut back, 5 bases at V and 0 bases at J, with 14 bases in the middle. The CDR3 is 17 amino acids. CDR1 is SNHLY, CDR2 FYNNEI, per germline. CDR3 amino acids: CASSKQGAFSGANVLTF. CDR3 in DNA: TGTGCCAGCAGTAAACAGGGCGCTTTCTCTGGGGCCAACGTCCTGACTTTC.

The CDR3 DNA reads as TGTGCCAGTAGACGGGGGGCCACTGAAGCTTTCTTT. Protein: CASRRGATEAFF. The rearrangement uses TRBV19 and TRBJ1-1, with D perhaps matching TRBD1 (6 bases). The CDR3 spans 12 residues. Germline V gives CDR1 LNHDA, CDR2 SQIVND (reference sequence). Deletions cut 6 bases from V and 4 bases from J, with 9 bases between. Full variable domain (remainder filled in from reference TRBV19 and TRBJ1-1): DGGITQSPKYLFRKEGQNVTLSCEQNLNHDAMYWYRQDPGQGLRLIYYSQIVNDFQKGDIAEGYSVSREKKESFPLTVTSAQKNPTAFYLCASRRGATEAFFGQGTRLTVV.

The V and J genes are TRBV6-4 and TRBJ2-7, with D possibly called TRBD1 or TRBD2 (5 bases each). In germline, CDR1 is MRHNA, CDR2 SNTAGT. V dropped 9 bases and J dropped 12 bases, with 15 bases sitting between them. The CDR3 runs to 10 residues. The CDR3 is CARDSGFGYF. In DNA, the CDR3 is TGTGCCAGGGACTCAGGGTTTGGGTACTTC.

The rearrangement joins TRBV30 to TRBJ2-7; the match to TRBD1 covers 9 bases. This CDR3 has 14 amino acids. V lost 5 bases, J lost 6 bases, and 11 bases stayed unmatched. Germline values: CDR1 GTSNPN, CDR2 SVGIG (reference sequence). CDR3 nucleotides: TGTGCCTGGGGAGAGGGGACAGGGACCCTCGAGCAGTACTTC. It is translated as CAWGEGTGTLEQYF.

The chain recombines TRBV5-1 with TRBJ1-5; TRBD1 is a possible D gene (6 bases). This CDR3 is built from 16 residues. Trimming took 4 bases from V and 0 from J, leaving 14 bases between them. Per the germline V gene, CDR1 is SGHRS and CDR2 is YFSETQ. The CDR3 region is CASSIGPGASNQPQHF. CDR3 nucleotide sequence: TGCGCCAGCAGCATTGGCCCGGGGGCTAGCAATCAGCCCCAGCATTTT.

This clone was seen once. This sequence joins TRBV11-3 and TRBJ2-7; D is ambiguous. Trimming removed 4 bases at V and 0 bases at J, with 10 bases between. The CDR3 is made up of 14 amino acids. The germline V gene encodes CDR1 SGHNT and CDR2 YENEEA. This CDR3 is CASSSSTDSYEQYF. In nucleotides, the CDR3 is TGTGCCAGCAGCTCTTCGACGGACTCCTACGAGCAGTACTTC. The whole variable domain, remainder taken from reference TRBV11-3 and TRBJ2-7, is EAGVVQSPRYKIIEKKQPVAFWCNPISGHNTLYWYLQNLGQGPELLIRYENEEAVDDSQLPKDRFSAERLKGVDSTLKIQPAELGDSAVYLCASSSSTDSYEQYFGPGTRLTVT.

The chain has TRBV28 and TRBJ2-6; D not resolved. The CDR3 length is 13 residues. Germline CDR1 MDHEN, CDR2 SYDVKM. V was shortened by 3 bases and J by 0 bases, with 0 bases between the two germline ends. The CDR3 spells CASSFSGANVLTF. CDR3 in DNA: TGTGCCAGCAGTTTCTCTGGGGCCAACGTCCTGACTTTC.

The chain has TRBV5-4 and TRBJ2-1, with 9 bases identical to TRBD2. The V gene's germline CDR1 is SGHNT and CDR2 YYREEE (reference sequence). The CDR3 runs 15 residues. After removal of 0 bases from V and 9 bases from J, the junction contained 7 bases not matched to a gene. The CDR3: CASSLESGGPPEQFF. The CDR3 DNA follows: TGTGCCAGCAGCTTGGAGAGCGGGGGGCCCCCTGAGCAGTTCTTC.

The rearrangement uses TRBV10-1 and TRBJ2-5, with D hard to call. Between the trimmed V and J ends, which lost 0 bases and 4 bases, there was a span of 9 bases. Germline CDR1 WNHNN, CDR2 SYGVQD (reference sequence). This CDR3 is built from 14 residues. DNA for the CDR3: TGCGCCAGCAGTGAGTCGACCAGGCGAGAGACCCAGTACTTC. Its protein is CASSESTRRETQYF.